This T cell receptor beta chain was sequenced during a study of graft-versus-host responses after intestinal transplantation. Across the whole study: Multivisceral, liver-intestinal, or isolated intestinal transplants were given to recipients. Findings and caveats of the study: Early declines in HvG clones that occurred post-transplant were associated with peak circulating GvH clone levels.

Of note for this clone: The antigen remains unidentified.

This CDR3 is built from 13 residues. Germline assignment: CDR1 SGHRS and CDR2 YFSETQ. Trimming at V came to 4 bases and at J to 6 bases, leaving 2 bases not matched to a gene. Sequencing was performed with immunoSEQ multiplex PCR; in TCRdb, only in-frame clones are kept and a portion is missing. The table has 150,000 or so clones, around nine tenths seen once. The material was unstimulated CD4+ T cells sorted from spleen or lymph node cells, obtained before intestinal transplant. The sequence came from a human donor who received an intestinal transplant. The chain combines TRBV5-1 with TRBJ2-1, with 9 bases lining up with TRBD2. The DNA for the CDR3 is TGCGCCAGCAGCCGGACTAGCGCCAATGAGCAGTTCTTC. Protein sequence: CASSRTSANEQFF.